A single sample is the source of the 15 T cell receptor beta chains below, sequenced in a study of blood T cells in healthy people across ages. A second PCR of about 7 to 12 cycles used a sample-barcoded 5' primer and a J-beta primer mix. TCRdb reprocessed the 5' RACE reads via MiXCR and lists one record per CDR3 protein. The sample carries approximately 1.5 million distinct CDR3 sequences, around 35% recorded once. Sequenced input: blood. Source of these receptors: a woman aged 30 to 39 in good health.

V and J are TRBV27 and TRBJ2-6, with 10 bases aligning to TRBD1. The germline gives CDR1 MNHEY, CDR2 SMNVEV (reference sequence). The CDR3 consists of 18 residues. V lost 7 bases and J lost 0; bases outside the gene matches: 9. The CDR3 DNA is TGTGCCAGCACCCTAGGGACAGGGGACTACTCTGGGGCCAACGTCCTGACTTTC. The encoded protein is CASTLGTGDYSGANVLTF.

This clonotype was counted many times. The chain carries TRBV29-1 and TRBJ2-7, with TRBD1 matching over 8 bases. V was pared by 1 base and J by 1 base, with 12 bases of the junction left unmatched. This CDR3 contains 17 residues. The germline gives CDR1 SQVTM, CDR2 ANQGSEA. This CDR3 reads CSVEGRKYRGNSYEQYF. CDR3 bases: TGCAGCGTTGAAGGAAGAAAGTACAGGGGGAATTCCTACGAGCAGTACTTC.

This sequence joins TRBV20-1 and TRBJ2-5; TRBD1 matches at 8 bases. V lost 6 bases, J lost 1 base, and 22 bases stayed unmatched. The CDR3 covers 19 residues. CDR1 and CDR2 (germline): DFQATT, SNEGSKA (reference sequence). CDR3 nucleotide sequence: TGCAGTGCACGGGACAGGACCGGGCTAGTCAGTAACTTCCAAGAGACCCAGTACTTC. As protein: CSARDRTGLVSNFQETQYF.

The chain has TRBV9 and TRBJ1-2; no clear D. V lost 0 bases, J lost 5 bases, and 14 bases lay in between. The germline V gene encodes CDR1 SGDLS and CDR2 YYNGEE. The CDR3 consists of 15 residues. In nucleotides, the CDR3 is TGTGCCAGCAGCGTAGGGATGGGTTCGAGATATGGCTACACCTTC. It is translated as CASSVGMGSRYGYTF.

V usage is TRBV7-9 and J usage is TRBJ2-3; D not resolved. The germline V and J ends were trimmed by 5 bases and 1 base, with 13 bases remaining between them. Germline V gene data show CDR1 as SEHNR and CDR2 as FQNEAQ (reference sequence). The CDR3 covers 15 residues. CDR3 DNA: TGTGCCAGCAGCGATACCCGGGTTCGCACAGATACGCAGTATTTT. Encoded protein: CASSDTRVRTDTQYF.

This clonotype was observed at least ten times. The chain joins TRBV12-3 or TRBV12-4 to TRBJ1-2; D is perhaps TRBD1 (5 bases). The CDR3 has 14 residues. V was cut by 5 bases and J by 4 bases, with 14 bases left in between. The CDR3 region has the DNA TGTGCCAGCAGTCGTCCCGGGGCCCCCTATGGCTACACCTTC. It yields the protein CASSRPGAPYGYTF.

The table lists this clonotype with a few counts. CDR3 bases: TGTGCCAGCTCACACCCGACAGTCGAAGGATTATACGAGCAGTACTTC. This codes for CASSHPTVEGLYEQYF. V usage is TRBV18 and J usage is TRBJ2-4; D possibly corresponds to TRBD1 (5 bases). TRBJ2-7 matches the DNA end more closely, so the J call is doubtful. The V gene's germline CDR1 is KGHSH and CDR2 LQKENI. The CDR3 loop spans 16 amino acids.

The chain combines TRBV5-1 with TRBJ2-7; 10 nucleotides agree with TRBD2. The trim removed 1 base at V and 6 bases at J, leaving 10 bases unmatched. The CDR3 length is 16 residues. The germline gives CDR1 SGHRS, CDR2 YFSETQ. CDR3 region: CASSLKGSSGSGEQYF. CDR3 in DNA: TGCGCCAGCAGCTTGAAGGGCTCTAGCGGGAGCGGCGAGCAGTACTTC.

The DNA for the CDR3 is TGCGCCAGCAGTGAGGACGGGGACTATGGCTACACCTTC. Encoded protein: CASSEDGDYGYTF. This chain uses TRBV10-1 with TRBJ1-2; D not resolved. The CDR3 is 13 residues long. V gave up 2 bases and J gave up 3 bases, with 7 bases separating them. Germline-derived CDR1 and CDR2 are WNHNN and SYGVQD (reference sequence).

The chain recombines TRBV11-2 with TRBJ2-1; D possibly corresponds to TRBD1 (6 bases). Germline V gene lookup returns CDR1 SGHAT and CDR2 FQNNGV. The CDR3 is 16 residues long. Between the trimmed V and J ends, which lost 0 bases and 6 bases, there was a span of 15 bases. The CDR3 DNA reads TGTGCCAGCAGCTTAGAGGGCAGGGGAAATAGCAATGAGCAGTTCTTC. Protein: CASSLEGRGNSNEQFF.

The chain employs TRBV14 and TRBJ2-6; TRBD2 aligns across 7 bases. CDR1 and CDR2 (germline): SGHDN, FVKESK. CDR3 length: 19 amino acids. The V gene end was trimmed by 1 base and the J gene end by 0 bases; junction bases not matched to a gene: 9. The CDR3 DNA sequence: TGTGCCAGCAGCCAAGGGCGGGACTACCTAACCTCTGGGGCCAACGTCCTGACTTTC. Amino acids: CASSQGRDYLTSGANVLTF.

This clonotype showed up many times. This sequence joins TRBV29-1 and TRBJ2-3; D gene ambiguous. With 1 base removed from V and 4 bases from J, the gap between germline ends came to 6 bases. The CDR3 spans 12 residues. CDR1 and CDR2 from the germline V gene are SQVTM and ANQGSEA. This CDR3 is CSVEVGADTQYF. The CDR3 region has the DNA TGCAGCGTTGAAGTGGGCGCAGATACGCAGTATTTT.

This clonotype was observed a handful of times. This chain uses TRBV9 with TRBJ1-2; tentative D call: TRBD1 (6 bases). The ends were cut back, 5 bases at V and 4 bases at J, with 15 bases in the middle. CDR3 length: 14 residues. Germline V gene data show CDR1 as SGDLS and CDR2 as YYNGEE. CDR3 nucleotides: TGTGCCAGCAGTGGTTCAGGGGCCTCCTATGGCTACACCTTC. As protein: CASSGSGASYGYTF.

In DNA, the CDR3 is TGTGCCATCAGGGAGGAGGTTTCCTACGAGCAGTACTTC. Translation gives CAIREEVSYEQYF. J is TRBJ2-7 and V is TRBV10-3, with D perhaps TRBD2 (5 bases). The V end was cut by 6 bases, the J end by 1 base, with 10 bases between. This CDR3 comprises 13 residues. CDR1 and CDR2 from the germline V gene are ENHRY and SYGVKD.

This clonotype was observed a handful of times. The rearrangement uses TRBV4-1 and TRBJ2-1; 10 bases match TRBD2. Germline V gene sequence: CDR1 MGHRA, CDR2 YSYEKL. V trimming: 1 base; J trimming: 7 bases; junction bases outside the gene matches: 4. This CDR3 comprises 15 residues. The chain's CDR3 is CASSQVLAGPNEQFF. The CDR3 DNA follows: TGCGCCAGCAGCCAAGTACTAGCGGGGCCGAATGAGCAGTTCTTC.